A single T cell receptor (beta chain) is shown here with its context. This sample is part of a study of response to subunit inactivated influenza vaccine. TCRdb reprocessed the RT-PCR reads via MiXCR and lists one record per CDR3 protein. Among 500,000 to 550,000 distinct CDR3 sequences, around 21% were seen once, and the ten largest hold under 3.5%. The same specimen was also included in a second study, on T cells expressing NK-cell markers. That source notes: 5'RACE template switching built TCR beta cDNA with unique molecular identifiers. For several experiments, T cell sorting was restricted to the alpha-beta TCR population by means of an anti-gamma-delta TCR antibody.

Sequencing used CD4+ T cells sorted from PBMCs, obtained about 11 days after vaccination. The receptor comes from a man aged 50 or older who received an inactivated influenza vaccine.

CDR3 sequence reads: CASRGLLDTIYF. DNA for the CDR3: TGTGCCAGCAGGGGTCTGCTGGACACCATATATTTT. V gene TRBV12-3 or TRBV12-4 combines with J gene TRBJ1-3; D unclear. V dropped 6 bases and J dropped 8 bases, with 11 bases sitting between them. CDR3 length: 12 amino acids.